The clone carrying this T cell receptor beta chain was found a few times. Germline loops: CDR1 SGHNT, CDR2 YYREEE (reference sequence). The CDR3 is 14 residues long. Trimming cost V 0 bases and J 7 bases, with 14 bases left between them. This sample is drawn from a study of blood T cell repertoires in COVID-19. At the level of the study: Samples of COVID-19 (acute and convalescent) were obtained from the United States, Italy and Spain. The cDNA or gDNA used as material had been derived from T cells, B-cell-depleted T cells, or PBMCs.

TCRdb's table, derived via immunoSEQ multiplex PCR, lists solely in-frame clones and lacks some. This repertoire shows hundreds of thousands of clones, about 90% found once; its top ten account for around 3%. The clonotype was recovered from a woman in her thirties with COVID-19, enrolled during active disease. What was sequenced was peripheral blood. This chain uses TRBV5-4 with TRBJ2-7; a weak D match, TRBD2 (5 bases). The CDR3 nucleotides are TGTGCCAGCAGCTTGGCAGGAGGCCCGGTAGAGCAGTACTTC. Encoded protein: CASSLAGGPVEQYF.